The clone carrying this TCR beta chain occurred once. No antigen is known for it. These data originate in a study of shared clonotypes between healthy human individuals. Sequencing used immunoSEQ multiplex PCR; TCRdb keeps in-frame clones, though not all of them. The sample includes about 2 million clones, 90% to 95% of them seen just once. Study-wide findings and caveats: Few donors restricted represented genetic and exposure-history diversity.

This CDR3 region has 13 residues. Looked up from germline, CDR1 is MNHNS and CDR2 is SASEGT. The V gene end was trimmed by 6 bases and the J gene end by 2 bases; junction bases not matched to a gene: 3. The sequence was obtained from a man younger than 35 in good health. Sequencing was done on a sample of naive CD4+ T cells sorted from blood. Regarding subset: CD45RA+ positively selected. The V and J genes are TRBV6-1 and TRBJ2-7; 8 bases fit TRBD2. The CDR3 spells CASRTSVTYEQYF. CDR3 coding DNA: TGTGCCAGCAGGACTAGCGTTACCTACGAGCAGTACTTC.